The present TCR beta chain was sequenced within a study of beta chain features in type 1 diabetes. CD45RO/CCR7/CD25/CD127/CD95/CD27 sorting isolated CD4+ naive, central memory, regulatory and stem cell-like memory cells. Sorted populations all exceeded 95% purity. All of the isolated RNA was reverse transcribed, so expressed TCRB transcripts were sequenced. The read count averaged around 3.6 million across naive, central memory and regulatory T cell samples. Data came from immunoSEQ multiplex PCR; TCRdb stores just in-frame clones and leaves some out. The profile shows hundreds of thousands of clones, about an eighth of them singletons. Points on this clone: Antigen unknown.

Broader study findings: Type 1 diabetes patients had TCRB CDR3s that were shorter (moderately but significantly so) in all four CD4+ subsets. Possible PCR preference for shorter templates applied equally to patients and controls.

V lost 3 bases, J lost 7 bases, and 6 bases stayed unmatched. From germline, CDR1 is SGHVS and CDR2 FQNEAQ. The CDR3 has 15 residues. The specimen sequenced was naive CD4+ T cells from blood. The genes are TRBV7-8 and TRBJ1-4; 9 nucleotides agree with TRBD1. The TCR comes from a young man with type 1 diabetes. The chain's CDR3 is CASSLYRGQSEKLFF. The CDR3, as DNA: TGTGCCAGCAGCTTGTACAGGGGGCAATCTGAAAAACTGTTTTTT.